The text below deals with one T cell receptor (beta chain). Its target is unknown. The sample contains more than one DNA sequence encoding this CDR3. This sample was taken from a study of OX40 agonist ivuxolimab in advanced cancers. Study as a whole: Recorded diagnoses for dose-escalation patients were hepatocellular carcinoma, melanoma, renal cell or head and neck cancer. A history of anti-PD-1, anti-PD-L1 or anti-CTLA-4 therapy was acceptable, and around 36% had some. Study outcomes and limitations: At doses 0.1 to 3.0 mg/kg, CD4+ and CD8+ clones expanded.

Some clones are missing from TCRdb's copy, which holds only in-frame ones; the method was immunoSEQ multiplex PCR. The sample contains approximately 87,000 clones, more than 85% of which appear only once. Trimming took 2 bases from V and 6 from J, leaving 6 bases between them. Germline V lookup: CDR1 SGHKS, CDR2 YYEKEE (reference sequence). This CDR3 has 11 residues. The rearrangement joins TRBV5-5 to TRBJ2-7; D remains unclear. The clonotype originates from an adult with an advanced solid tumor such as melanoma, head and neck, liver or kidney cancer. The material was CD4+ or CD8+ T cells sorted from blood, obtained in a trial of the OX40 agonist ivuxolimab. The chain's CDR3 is CASSLGREQYF. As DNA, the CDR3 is TGTGCCAGCAGCTTAGGACGCGAGCAGTACTTC.